This TCR beta chain was captured in a study of T-cell reconstitution after alpha-beta-depleted transplantation in children. TCRbeta library construction was performed incorporating unique molecular identifiers. TCRdb ran MiXCR on the PCR reads and lists one entry per CDR3 protein. The sample records 700,000 to 950,000 distinct CDR3 sequences, roughly 15% being singletons. The CDR3 extends over 12 amino acids. In germline, CDR1 is SGHDT, CDR2 YYEEEE. V lost 3 bases to trimming and J lost 8 bases, with 9 bases between them. This clonotype has just a few counts. Its antigen remains unknown. Study-level findings and limits: Certain patients had high TCRbeta diversity at day 60, and it came from recipient T cells and thymic progenitors that survived. Several hundred graft clones that had expanded were reportedly the source of alpha-beta T cells about two months after transplant. Diversity and T-cell counts at one year after transplant derived mostly from new T cells.

The source of this sequence is a male patient younger than 18 who had a stem cell transplant for acute lymphoblastic leukemia, so the T cells may come from the graft donor. The sequencing here drew on PBMCs, mostly from graft donor cells, taken 360 days after TCRalphabeta/CD19-depleted stem cell transplant. This chain uses TRBV5-6 with TRBJ2-1; tentative D call: TRBD2 (5 bases). CDR3 DNA: TGTGCCAGCAGCTGGACTTTCGATGAGCAGTTCTTC. Translated, it gives CASSWTFDEQFF. The whole variable domain, remainder taken from reference TRBV5-6 and TRBJ2-1, is DAGVTQSPTHLIKTRGQQVTLRCSPKSGHDTVSWYQQALGQGPQFIFQYYEEEERQRGNFPDRFSGHQFPNYSSELNVNALLLGDSALYLCASSWTFDEQFFGPGTRLTVL.